This TCR beta chain was profiled in a study of Graves' ophthalmopathy and Graves' hyperthyroidism. This clonotype was seen many times. Amplification from RNA transcripts yielded the TCR beta CDR3 regions. The authors performed first-round RT-PCR with HTBI primers and then a second-round multiplex PCR. A single record per CDR3 protein comes from TCRdb applying MiXCR to the multiplex PCR reads. The table includes about 220,000 distinct CDR3 sequences, about 22% detected once. Per the germline V gene, CDR1 is SEHNR and CDR2 is FQNEAQ (reference sequence). Trimming pared 4 bases from V and 6 bases from J, leaving 10 bases between. The CDR3 consists of 12 residues.

The TCR sequence derives from a woman in her fifties or sixties with Graves' ophthalmopathy. Sequenced: peripheral blood. V gene TRBV7-9 combines with J gene TRBJ2-7, with D possibly TRBD1 on 5 matching bases. CDR3 sequence (DNA): TGTGCCAGCAGCTGGGGAAGGGGCGAGCAGTACTTC. It codes for CASSWGRGEQYF. The whole variable domain, filled in from reference TRBV7-9 and TRBJ2-7, reads DTGVSQNPRHKITKRGQNVTFRCDPISEHNRLYWYRQTLGQGPEFLTYFQNEAQLEKSRLLSDRFSAERPKGSFSTLEIQRTEQGDSAMYLCASSWGRGEQYFGPGTRLTVT.